These T cell receptor beta chains were read from a single sample in a study of CD8 T cells in Susac syndrome. TCRdb re-called the immunoSEQ multiplex PCR reads through MiXCR, storing one row per CDR3 protein. The table includes 65,000 to 85,000 distinct CDR3 sequences, approximately 93% detected once. The sample comprised CD8+ T cells from PBMCs. The source of these receptors is a human donor with Susac syndrome. CDR3s include the opening cysteine and the closing phenylalanine or tryptophan. The order of the fields is V gene, J gene, D gene, clone size, CDR3 DNA, CDR3 protein. D genes are given only for firm matches. A clone size is listed for some rows: how often the clone was seen (once, few, many), or a class if it is expanded.

TRBV7-6,TRBJ1-6,NA,NA,TGTGCCAGCAGCCCTGCTCCGGATTCACCCCTCCACTTT,CASSPAPDSPLHF
TRBV20-1,TRBJ1-5,NA,NA,TGCAGTGCTAGCACAGATTACCAGCCCCAGCATTTT,CSASTDYQPQHF
TRBV19,TRBJ2-4,NA,NA,TGTGCCAGTAGTACTCAGAGGAGCCGGGTAGCCAAAAACATTCAGTACTTC,CASSTQRSRVAKNIQYF
TRBV28,TRBJ1-1,TRBD1,NA,TGTGCCAGCAGTGGGGAGACAGGGGGCTTTGGCACTGAAGCTTTCTTT,CASSGETGGFGTEAFF
TRBV19,TRBJ2-1,TRBD2,NA,TGTGCCAGTAGCAACCTCGGACTAGCGGGAGAGGGTGAGCAGTTCTTC,CASSNLGLAGEGEQFF
TRBV6-5,TRBJ1-1,TRBD1,NA,TGTGCCAGCAGTTACTCGCCGGACAGGGCCACTGAAGCTTTCTTT,CASSYSPDRATEAFF
TRBV5-7,TRBJ2-6,NA,once,TGTGCCAGCCCCCGAGGCGTACAAAGTCGGGCCAACGTCCTGACTTTC,CASPRGVQSRANVLTF
TRBV30,TRBJ1-2,NA,NA,TGTGCCTGGAGTCGTGACCGTGTGGTTGGCTACACCTTC,CAWSRDRVVGYTF
TRBV9,TRBJ1-2,NA,NA,TGTGCCAGCAGCGTAGGTAACGGGATGGGGTTCACCTTC,CASSVGNGMGFTF
TRBV4-3,TRBJ2-2,NA,NA,TGCGCCAGCAGCCACGGACGGGATCCGACCACCGGGGAGCTGTTTTTT,CASSHGRDPTTGELFF
TRBV6-5,TRBJ2-1,TRBD1,NA,TGTGCCAGCAGTAACCGGGACAGAGTAGATGAGCAGTTCTTC,CASSNRDRVDEQFF
TRBV13,TRBJ2-3,TRBD2,NA,TGTGCCAGCGGAGGACTAGCGGGATACGGCCCCGCAGATACGCAGTATTTT,CASGGLAGYGPADTQYF
TRBV2,TRBJ2-1,NA,NA,TGTGCCAGCAGTGGGGCGGGGTCCTACAATGAGCAGTTCTTC,CASSGAGSYNEQFF
TRBV20-1,TRBJ2-7,NA,NA,TGCAGTGCTAGAATAGGCGTCTCCTACGAGCAGTACTTC,CSARIGVSYEQYF
TRBV24-1,TRBJ2-3,TRBD2,NA,TGTGCCACCAGTGATTTGAAGCGGGAGGGCCGGGAAGATACGCAGTATTTT,CATSDLKREGREDTQYF
TRBV5-4,TRBJ2-5,NA,NA,TGTGCCAGCGCCGGACAGCTGGAAGAGACCCAGTACTTC,CASAGQLEETQYF
TRBV12-5,TRBJ2-3,NA,once,TGTGCCACGCACCTTCCCCGGAAAACAGATACGCAGTATTTT,CATHLPRKTDTQYF
TRBV2,TRBJ1-1,NA,once,TGTGCCAGCAGTGGGCCGAACACTGAAGCTTTCTTT,CASSGPNTEAFF
TRBV14,TRBJ1-1,NA,NA,TGTGCCAGCAGCCAGTTTAAGGGTTGGGAAACTGAAGCTTTCTTT,CASSQFKGWETEAFF
TRBV19,TRBJ1-1,NA,once,TGTGCCAGTATATTCGGGAACACTGAAGCTTTCTTT,CASIFGNTEAFF
TRBV19,TRBJ1-5,NA,NA,TGTGCCAGTAGCCCCCGTGGCAGTCTAAATCAGCCCCAGCATTTT,CASSPRGSLNQPQHF
TRBV4-1,TRBJ2-2,TRBD1,NA,TGCGCCAGCAGCCAGGAAGCGCCGGGACAGTATCAGACCGGGGAGCTGTTTTTT,CASSQEAPGQYQTGELFF
TRBV12-3/TRBV12-4,TRBJ1-1,TRBD1,NA,TGTGCCAGCAGTTATACAGGGGTTTACACTGAAGCTTTCTTT,CASSYTGVYTEAFF
TRBV5-5,TRBJ2-5,TRBD1,NA,TGTGCCAGCAGCTTCTCCCCGGGACAGCAAGAGACCCAGTACTTC,CASSFSPGQQETQYF
TRBV5-6,TRBJ1-5,NA,NA,TGTGCCAGCAGCTTGGGCGGAAACAATCAGCCCCAGCATTTT,CASSLGGNNQPQHF
TRBV5-1,TRBJ2-7,TRBD1,NA,TGCGCCAGCAGCTTTGAAGGGACAGGGTCCTACGAGCAGTACTTC,CASSFEGTGSYEQYF
TRBV7-9,TRBJ1-1,NA,NA,TGTGCCAGCAGCACCCCCAGGGGTTTGAACACTGAAGCTTTCTTT,CASSTPRGLNTEAFF
TRBV7-9,TRBJ2-7,TRBD2,NA,TGTGCCAGCACCCCCCCTCGAAGGAGCGGGAACACCTACGAGCAGTACTTC,CASTPPRRSGNTYEQYF
TRBV7-2,TRBJ2-7,NA,NA,TGTGCCAGCAGCCTCCCCAGGTCCCCCTACGAGCAGTACTTC,CASSLPRSPYEQYF
TRBV3-1,TRBJ2-3,NA,NA,TGTGCCAGCAGCCAAGACGGGTTACCCACAGATACGCAGTATTTT,CASSQDGLPTDTQYF
TRBV28,TRBJ1-5,TRBD1,NA,TGTGCCAGCAGTTCCTTCCGGGACAGGGGTAATCAGCCCCAGCATTTT,CASSSFRDRGNQPQHF
TRBV20-1,TRBJ1-2,NA,NA,TGCAGTGCTATCGACTATGGCTACACCTTC,CSAIDYGYTF
TRBV7-9,TRBJ2-5,TRBD1,NA,TGTGCCAGCAGCTTTCTGGACAGGGGGCAAGAGACCCAGTACTTC,CASSFLDRGQETQYF
TRBV13,TRBJ1-1,NA,NA,TGTGCCAGCAGTACAGGGCAAAACACTGAAGCTTTCTTT,CASSTGQNTEAFF
TRBV5-1,TRBJ2-6,NA,NA,TGCGCCAGCAGCATACCGGACGGCTCTGGGGCCAACGTCCTGACTTTC,CASSIPDGSGANVLTF
TRBV5-1,TRBJ2-7,TRBD1,few,TGCGCCAGCAGCTTGACGAGTCCGGGACAGGGGTCCTACGAGCAGTACTTC,CASSLTSPGQGSYEQYF
TRBV6-2/TRBV6-3,TRBJ2-5,NA,NA,TGTGCCAGCAGTTACACTCCGGCTAGCCGAGAGACCCAGTACTTC,CASSYTPASRETQYF
TRBV20-1,TRBJ1-5,TRBD1,NA,TGCAGTGCCCCCGCGGGGACAGGAATTGGCGCGCGGGGATGGGCCCAGCATTTT,CSAPAGTGIGARGWAQHF
TRBV20-1,TRBJ2-7,NA,NA,TGCAGTGCTAGTTCGGGGAGCCCCTACGAGCAGTACTTC,CSASSGSPYEQYF
TRBV27,TRBJ2-5,TRBD1,NA,TGTGCCAGCAGTTCCATGACAGGGGGCGAGACCCAGTACTTC,CASSSMTGGETQYF
TRBV6-2/TRBV6-3,TRBJ2-1,TRBD2,NA,TGTGCCAGCAGTTACCCAGGGACTAGCGGGAGGGAGGTTTGGAATGAGCAGTTCTTC,CASSYPGTSGREVWNEQFF
TRBV11-2,TRBJ2-5,NA,NA,TGTGCCAGCAGCTTAGACCTGACAGTCCAAGAGACCCAGTACTTC,CASSLDLTVQETQYF
TRBV28,TRBJ2-7,NA,NA,TGTGCCAGCAGTTCTAGAGGGGGGGCGGAGAGGTACGAGCAGTACTTC,CASSSRGGAERYEQYF
TRBV6-4,TRBJ2-1,TRBD2,NA,TGTGCCAGCAGTAGTCTAGCGGGGACCTACAATGAGCAGTTCTTC,CASSSLAGTYNEQFF
TRBV7-9,TRBJ1-1,NA,NA,TGTGCCAGCAGCTTACAGCTGGTCTTTGAAGCTTTCTTT,CASSLQLVFEAFF
TRBV3-1,TRBJ2-7,NA,NA,TGTGCCAGCAGCCAAGGACTGATCTCCTACGAGCAGTACTTC,CASSQGLISYEQYF
TRBV12-3/TRBV12-4,TRBJ2-7,NA,NA,TGTGCCAGCAGTCTCGAGACAGGCCCAGGGGAGCAGTACTTC,CASSLETGPGEQYF
TRBV20-1,TRBJ1-2,NA,NA,TGCAGTGCTAGAGTAGTTGACTATGGCTACACCTTC,CSARVVDYGYTF
TRBV27,TRBJ2-1,NA,once,TGTGCCAGCAGTTTAGAGGACGAGTACAATGAGCAGTTCTTC,CASSLEDEYNEQFF
TRBV6-5,TRBJ2-2,NA,NA,TGTGCCCAGCCACAGGGAAGTACCGGGGAGCTGTTTTTT,CAQPQGSTGELFF
TRBV5-8,TRBJ2-5,NA,NA,TGTGCCAGCAGCTTGACCGACTTC,CASSLTDF
TRBV6-1,TRBJ2-3,TRBD2,NA,TGTGCCAGCAGTGAGAGAGCCTTAGTGGGGGGGACTAGCACAGATACGCAGTATTTT,CASSERALVGGTSTDTQYF
TRBV24-1,TRBJ2-2,TRBD2,NA,TGTGCCACCAGTGATCCCGGGGGGGGGATGAACACCGGGGAGCTGTTTTTT,CATSDPGGGMNTGELFF
TRBV7-9,TRBJ2-5,NA,NA,TGTGCCAGCAGCGATCCTAATGACAGTCAAGAGACCCAGTACTTC,CASSDPNDSQETQYF
TRBV7-9,TRBJ1-1,NA,NA,TGTGCCAGCAGTTTATCTGGAACTGAAGCTTTCTTT,CASSLSGTEAFF
TRBV25-1,TRBJ1-2,NA,NA,TGTGCCAGCAAGGAGGGAGGCTATGGCTACACCTTC,CASKEGGYGYTF
TRBV13,TRBJ2-7,TRBD1,NA,TGTGCCAGCAGCCCATACACGGGACAGGGAGTTGACGAGCAGTACTTC,CASSPYTGQGVDEQYF